These 16 T cell receptor beta chains originate from one sample sequenced in a study of T cells after yellow fever vaccination (dated by TCRdb to the late 2010s). Per the publication, the treatment or condition label means: live attenuated yellow fever vaccine strain. Preparation of the library involved 5' RACE. The sequencing machine was an Illumina NovaSeq 6000. Starting from the raw public reads, TCRdb applied fastp trimming at Q25, assembled clones with MiXCR and retained in-frame beta chains. One record per CDR3 amino acid sequence lists the most common genes and DNA. The sample has some 350,000 distinct CDR3 sequences on record, 3.5% to 4.5% of them singletons. The top ten clonotypes cover more than 20% of the sample. The sample here was PBMCs, taken 5 days after the yellow fever booster vaccination. Source of these receptors: a man between 18 and 29 years old who received the YFV17D yellow fever vaccine.

V is TRBV12-3 or TRBV12-4 and J is TRBJ1-1; D is unclear. The CDR3 has 11 residues. Trimming removed 3 bases at V and 8 bases at J, with 7 bases between. CDR3 sequence: CASSFGEEAFF. CDR3 in DNA: TGTGCCAGCAGTTTCGGAGAAGAAGCTTTCTTT.

The chain uses TRBV20-1 and TRBJ2-7; TRBD1 agrees at 9 bases. Unmatched junction bases numbered 5, after V lost 4 bases and J lost 4 bases. The germline V gene has CDR1 DFQATT and CDR2 SNEGSKA (reference sequence). This CDR3 has 13 amino acids. CDR3 loop: CSATWTGDYEQYV. The CDR3 coding sequence is TGCAGTGCTACCTGGACAGGGGATTACGAGCAGTACGTC.

This clonotype has only a few counts. The chain combines TRBV7-8 with TRBJ2-5; perhaps D is TRBD1 or TRBD2 (5 bases each). The germline V and J ends were trimmed by 9 bases and 5 bases, with 19 bases remaining between them. This CDR3 is 14 amino acids long. CDR1 is SGHVS, CDR2 FQNEAQ, per germline. The CDR3 protein is CASWDLIVKETQYF. The CDR3 nucleotides read TGTGCCAGTTGGGACCTTATCGTCAAGGAGACCCAGTACTTC.

The chain has TRBV24-1 and TRBJ1-1; TRBD1 aligns across 12 bases. With 1 base clipped from V and 12 bases from J, the junction kept 2 bases outside the gene matches. CDR3 length: 13 amino acids. The germline V gene has CDR1 KGHDR and CDR2 SFDVKD. The CDR3 is CATSDFGTGGPFF. The DNA of the CDR3 is TGTGCCACCAGTGATTTCGGGACAGGGGGCCCTTTCTTT.

The chain is built from TRBV27 and TRBJ1-4; a possible D gene is TRBD1 (5 bases). The CDR3 contains 16 residues. Germline V gene data show CDR1 as MNHEY and CDR2 as SMNVEV (reference sequence). V lost 4 bases, J lost 4 bases, and 16 bases lay in between. Written as DNA, the CDR3 is TGTGCCAGCAGTTCATTTTCGACAGCCCTTAATGAAAAACTGTTTTTT. This encodes CASSSFSTALNEKLFF.

The rearrangement joins TRBV2 to TRBJ2-2; 8 nucleotides match TRBD1. The germline CDR1 and CDR2 sequences are SNHLY and FYNNEI. With V trimmed by 10 bases and J by 2 bases, 9 bases remained unmatched. This CDR3 is 15 amino acids long. In DNA, the CDR3 is TGTGCCACAACAAAACAGGGGGTTAACACCGGGGAGCTGTTTTTT. It is translated as CATTKQGVNTGELFF.

The chain carries TRBV5-5 and TRBJ2-2; TRBD2 matches at 8 bases. Germline V gene data show CDR1 as SGHKS and CDR2 as YYEKEE (reference sequence). V was pared by 4 bases and J by 4 bases, with 12 bases of the junction left unmatched. This CDR3 is 17 amino acids long. CDR3 in DNA: TGTGCCAGCAGCCCCCCTGCGGGGGGCCGTGGCACCGGGGAGCTGTTTTTT. This gives the protein CASSPPAGGRGTGELFF.

This clonotype has just a few counts. V and J are TRBV10-3 and TRBJ2-3; D not resolved. Looked up from germline, CDR1 is ENHRY and CDR2 is SYGVKD. The CDR3 runs to 14 residues. The V gene lost 3 bases and the J gene lost 4 bases, with 11 bases spanning the gap. CDR3 sequence reads: CAISDAQSSDTQYF. The CDR3 coding sequence is TGTGCCATCAGTGACGCGCAGTCCTCAGATACGCAGTATTTT.

This clonotype was recorded many times. This sequence joins TRBV11-2 and TRBJ2-3; 13 bases are shared with TRBD2. The CDR3 length is 18 residues. The V gene end was trimmed by 5 bases and the J gene end by 0 bases; junction bases not matched to a gene: 8. Germline V gene data show CDR1 as SGHAT and CDR2 as FQNNGV. The CDR3 coding sequence is TGTGCCAGCAGCCCTGGGACTAGCGGGGAGACTAGCACAGATACGCAGTATTTT. This codes for CASSPGTSGETSTDTQYF.

This clonotype was recorded at least ten times. The J gene is TRBJ2-7, the V gene TRBV6-6, with D unresolved. Germline CDR1 reads MNHNY; CDR2 reads SVGAGI (reference sequence). There are 13 residues in the CDR3. V gave up 2 bases and J gave up 1 base, with 6 bases separating them. The CDR3 bases are TGTGCCAGCAGTTACAGTCATTCCTACGAGCAGTACGTC. Translated: CASSYSHSYEQYV.

This clonotype was seen a handful of times. The J gene is TRBJ2-2, the V gene TRBV12-3 or TRBV12-4; the match to TRBD1 covers 8 bases. Trimming at V came to 1 base and at J to 6 bases, leaving 7 bases not matched to a gene. The CDR3 loop spans 16 amino acids. In nucleotides, the CDR3 is TGTGCCAGCAGTTTAGGGACAGGGTCGAGCGCCGGGGAGCTGTTTTTT. This codes for CASSLGTGSSAGELFF.

This clonotype was picked up many times. The rearrangement links TRBV20-1 to TRBJ2-2; D is possibly TRBD1 (5 bases). Germline CDR1 and CDR2: DFQATT and SNEGSKA (reference sequence). Trimming took off 6 bases at V and 4 bases at J, with 12 bases between the two ends. There are 13 residues in the CDR3. In DNA form, the CDR3 reads TGCAGTGCCACGGACACCACCACCGGGGAGCTGTTTTTT. It specifies CSATDTTTGELFF.

The rearrangement joins TRBV19 to TRBJ1-5; D might be TRBD1 (5 bases). This CDR3 spans 14 amino acids. Germline CDR1 LNHDA, CDR2 SQIVND (reference sequence). The V gene lost 5 bases and the J gene lost 6 bases, with 14 bases spanning the gap. The DNA for the CDR3 is TGTGCCAGTAGTCAACACAGGAGGAGTCAGCCCCAGCATTTT. Protein product: CASSQHRRSQPQHF.

About this clonotype: A much more abundant neighbour one base away suggests this may be a read error. This chain connects TRBV11-2 to TRBJ2-2; 9 bases are shared with TRBD1. The germline gives CDR1 SGHAT, CDR2 FQNNGV. This CDR3 has 15 residues. The CDR3 loop reads CDSSPGQGVTGELFF. The CDR3 DNA reads TGTGACAGCAGCCCGGGACAGGGAGTGACCGGGGAGCTGTTTTTT.

This clonotype was detected a few times. This chain connects TRBV5-4 to TRBJ2-5, with 7 nucleotides matching TRBD2. The CDR3 covers 18 residues. The V and J ends lost 0 bases and 1 base, in that order; junction bases with no gene match: 12. CDR1 and CDR2 (germline): SGHNT, YYREEE (reference sequence). The CDR3 DNA reads as TGTGCCAGCAGCTTGGTACCCTGGAGCGGGGAAAGCCAAGAGACCCAGTACTTC. Translated, it gives CASSLVPWSGESQETQYF.

CDR3 nucleotide sequence: TGTGCCAGCAGCTGGGGGACAGGAGCCTACGAGCAGTACTTC. It translates to CASSWGTGAYEQYF. The chain combines TRBV5-6 with TRBJ2-7; 8 nucleotides match TRBD1. The J segment lost 2 bases and the V segment lost 3 bases, leaving 4 bases of the junction unmatched. Germline V gives CDR1 SGHDT, CDR2 YYEEEE. The CDR3 loop spans 14 amino acids.